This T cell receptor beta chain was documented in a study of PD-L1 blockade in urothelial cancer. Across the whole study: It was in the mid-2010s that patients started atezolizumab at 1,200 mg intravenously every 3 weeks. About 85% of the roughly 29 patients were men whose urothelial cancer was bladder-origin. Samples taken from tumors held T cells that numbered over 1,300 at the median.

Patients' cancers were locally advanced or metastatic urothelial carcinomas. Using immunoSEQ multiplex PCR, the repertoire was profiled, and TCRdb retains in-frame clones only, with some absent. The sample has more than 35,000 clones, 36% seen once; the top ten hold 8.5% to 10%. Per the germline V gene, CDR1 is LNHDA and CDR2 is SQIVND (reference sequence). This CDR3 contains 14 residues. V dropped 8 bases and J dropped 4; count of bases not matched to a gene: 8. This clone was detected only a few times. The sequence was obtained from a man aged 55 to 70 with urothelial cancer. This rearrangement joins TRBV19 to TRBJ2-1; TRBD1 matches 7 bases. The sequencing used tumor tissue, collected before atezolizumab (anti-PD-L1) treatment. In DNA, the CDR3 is TGTGCCAGTTCTACCGGGACAGATTACAATGAGCAGTTCTTC. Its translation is CASSTGTDYNEQFF. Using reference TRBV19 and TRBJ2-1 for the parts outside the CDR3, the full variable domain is DGGITQSPKYLFRKEGQNVTLSCEQNLNHDAMYWYRQDPGQGLRLIYYSQIVNDFQKGDIAEGYSVSREKKESFPLTVTSAQKNPTAFYLCASSTGTDYNEQFFGPGTRLTVL.